This TCR beta chain was sequenced in a study of OX40 agonist ivuxolimab in advanced cancers. Study-wide results and limits: Some nonresponders likewise displayed low normalized T-cell clonal expansion.

TCRdb's copy holds only in-frame clones and misses some; the assay was immunoSEQ multiplex PCR. The sample shows about 75,000 clones, about 85% of them seen only once. About this clone itself: Its target is not known.

The origin of this receptor is an adult with an advanced solid tumor such as melanoma, head and neck, liver or kidney cancer. The sample here was CD4+ or CD8+ T cells sorted from blood, taken in a trial of the OX40 agonist ivuxolimab.

DNA for the CDR3: TGTGCCAGCAGCTTGGGCCTGACCCGGACCCCCGCCGGCTACACCTTC. It is translated as CASSLGLTRTPAGYTF. V is TRBV5-6 and J is TRBJ1-2; no clear D gene. The V and J ends lost 0 bases and 8 bases respectively, with 20 bases between them. The CDR3 has 16 amino acids. Germline V gives CDR1 SGHDT, CDR2 YYEEEE.